The 27 T cell receptor beta chains below come from one sample, sequenced in a study of blood T cell repertoires in COVID-19. The method was immunoSEQ multiplex PCR; TCRdb's version includes in-frame clones alone and lacks a portion of them. There are fewer than 250,000 clones in the sample; 65% to 85% occur only once, and roughly 3.2% lies in the top ten. Source material: PBMCs or T cells enriched from blood (not recorded which). The receptors derive from a woman aged 30 to 39 who had recovered from COVID-19.

This chain links TRBV5-1 with TRBJ1-6, with TRBD1 matching 9 bases. J gave up 10 bases and V 4 bases, and 9 bases lay outside the gene matches. The CDR3 covers 15 residues. CDR1 is SGHRS and CDR2 is YFSETQ in the germline V gene. CDR3: CASSATGGAKSPLHF. The CDR3 nucleotides are TGCGCCAGCAGCGCCACAGGGGGCGCAAAATCACCCCTCCACTTT.

This clone has more than one count but fewer than ten. CDR3 in amino acids: CASTTGRGAFF. In nucleotides, the CDR3 is TGTGCCAGCACCACAGGGCGCGGTGCTTTCTTT. The chain recombines TRBV12-3 or TRBV12-4 with TRBJ1-1, with D possibly TRBD1 on 6 matching bases. The V gene lost 7 bases and the J gene lost 11 bases, with 14 bases spanning the gap. The CDR3 runs to 11 residues.

V gene TRBV7-2 combines with J gene TRBJ2-1; a possible D gene is TRBD2 (5 bases). Germline loops: CDR1 SGHTA, CDR2 FQGNSA. The CDR3 spans 14 residues. Between the trimmed V and J ends, which lost 5 bases and 2 bases, there was a span of 10 bases. CDR3 sequence (DNA): TGTGCCAGCAGCGCCGGACTTACCTACAATGAGCAGTTCTTC. It translates to CASSAGLTYNEQFF.

The V and J genes are TRBV5-1 and TRBJ1-2, with D tentatively TRBD1 (5 bases). The CDR3 extends over 16 amino acids. V was cut by 0 bases and J by 6 bases, with 18 bases left in between. The germline gives CDR1 SGHRS, CDR2 YFSETQ. The CDR3 nucleotides read TGCGCCAGCAGCTTGGTCGCCAGGGTTATGTTGGATGGCTACACCTTC. As protein: CASSLVARVMLDGYTF.

The rearrangement links TRBV6-5 to TRBJ2-5; 10 bases align to TRBD2. The trim removed 8 bases at V and 5 bases at J, leaving 8 bases unmatched. The CDR3 consists of 14 residues. In germline, CDR1 is MNHEY, CDR2 SVGAGI. The chain's CDR3 is CASVSGGASETQYF. The CDR3 nucleotides read TGTGCCAGCGTAAGCGGGGGGGCGTCGGAGACCCAGTACTTC.

The V call is TRBV15, the J call TRBJ1-2; 7 bases line up with TRBD1. Germline V lookup: CDR1 LNHNV, CDR2 YYDKDF (reference sequence). The V gene end was trimmed by 3 bases and the J gene end by 3 bases; junction bases not matched to a gene: 4. The length of the CDR3 is 14 residues. CDR3 DNA sequence: TGTGCCACCAGCAGGGAAGGGGGCGACTATGGCTACACCTTC. Encoded protein: CATSREGGDYGYTF.

This chain links TRBV28 with TRBJ2-1, with 7 positions matching TRBD2. Losses at the gene ends were 6 bases for V and 4 bases for J; bases not matched to a gene: 3. The CDR3 runs 13 residues. Germline V gene data show CDR1 as MDHEN and CDR2 as SYDVKM. CDR3 in DNA: TGTGCCAGCAGAAGGGGACTATACAATGAGCAGTTCTTC. Residues: CASRRGLYNEQFF.

The rearrangement joins TRBV2 to TRBJ1-3, with 7 nucleotides matching TRBD1. The CDR3 loop spans 14 amino acids. CDR1 is SNHLY, CDR2 FYNNEI, per germline. The V and J ends lost 8 bases and 8 bases, in that order; junction bases with no gene match: 12. DNA of the CDR3: TGTGCCAGCGGCGCCGCAGGGGGGCGAGACACCATATATTTT. Its translation is CASGAAGGRDTIYF.

This rearrangement joins TRBV20-1 to TRBJ1-2; the D gene is possibly TRBD1 (5 bases). Germline CDR1 is DFQATT and CDR2 is SNEGSKA (reference sequence). This CDR3 has 11 amino acids. The V end lost 7 bases, the J end lost 5 bases, and 11 bases lay between the germline ends. The CDR3 here is CSVTQVYGYTF. In DNA, the CDR3 is TGCAGTGTCACACAGGTTTATGGCTACACCTTC.

The V and J genes are TRBV12-3 or TRBV12-4 and TRBJ2-5; D gene ambiguous. The V end lost 2 bases, the J end lost 1 base, and 5 bases lay between the germline ends. CDR3 size: 13 residues. This CDR3 is CASSLPGQETQYF. The CDR3 DNA follows: TGTGCCAGCAGTTTACCGGGCCAAGAGACCCAGTACTTC.

CDR3 amino acids: CASSKRQGGDGYTF. The CDR3 DNA reads TGTGCCAGCAGCAAGCGCCAGGGGGGAGATGGCTACACCTTC. The genes are TRBV21-1 and TRBJ1-2; the D call TRBD1 from the table was never checked on the DNA. TRBV21-1 is described as a pseudogene. This CDR3 has 14 amino acids.

The chain employs TRBV7-8 and TRBJ2-5; TRBD1 matches at 7 bases. V dropped 4 bases and J dropped 5; count of bases not matched to a gene: 10. The CDR3 is made up of 15 amino acids. The germline V gene encodes CDR1 SGHVS and CDR2 FQNEAQ. The CDR3 DNA is TGTGCCAGCAGCTCCCGACAGGGAGTACGGGAGACCCAGTACTTC. Amino acid sequence: CASSSRQGVRETQYF.

The J gene is TRBJ2-2, the V gene TRBV6-6, with D possibly TRBD2 on 5 matching bases. Deletions cut 3 bases from V and 4 bases from J, with 12 bases between. Germline-derived CDR1 and CDR2 are MNHNY and SVGAGI (reference sequence). The CDR3 spans 15 residues. CDR3 amino acids: CASSYGGPATGELFF. The CDR3 region has the DNA TGTGCCAGCAGTTATGGCGGGCCCGCCACCGGGGAGCTGTTTTTT.

The chain employs TRBV28 and TRBJ1-5; TRBD1 is a possible D gene (6 bases). CDR1 is MDHEN and CDR2 is SYDVKM in the germline V gene. V lost 1 base and J lost 6, with 13 bases in between. The CDR3 runs 15 residues. The CDR3 region is CASSLLQGRPQPQHF. DNA of the CDR3: TGTGCCAGCAGTTTATTGCAGGGGCGACCTCAGCCCCAGCATTTT.

The chain combines TRBV3-1 (or the pseudogene TRBV3-2) with TRBJ2-6; D is perhaps TRBD1 (5 bases). Trimming cost V 4 bases and J 2 bases, with 6 bases left between them. The CDR3 length is 14 residues. Germline loops: CDR1 LGHDT, CDR2 YNNKEL (reference sequence). The DNA of the CDR3 is TGTGCCAGCAGCCCGGACACTGGGGCCAACGTCCTGACTTTC. It codes for CASSPDTGANVLTF.

J is TRBJ2-7 and V is TRBV28; D not resolved. The V and J ends lost 10 bases and 2 bases respectively, with 9 bases between them. In germline, CDR1 is MDHEN, CDR2 SYDVKM. The CDR3 length is 11 residues. CDR3 in amino acids: CATGLPYEQYF. The DNA of the CDR3 is TGTGCCACTGGGCTCCCCTACGAGCAGTACTTC. Variable domain in full (rest from reference TRBV28 and TRBJ2-7): DVKVTQSSRYLVKRTGEKVFLECVQDMDHENMFWYRQDPGLGLRLIYFSYDVKMKEKGDIPEGYSVSREKKERFSLILESASTNQTSMYLCATGLPYEQYFGPGTRLTVT.

The gene calls are TRBV5-1 and TRBJ1-3, with no clear D. CDR1 and CDR2 from the germline V gene are SGHRS and YFSETQ. This CDR3 has 14 residues. The V end lost 2 bases, the J end lost 2 bases, and 8 bases lay between the germline ends. In nucleotides, the CDR3 is TGCGCCAGCAGCTTCGGGTTAGCTGGAAACACCATATATTTT. Translating it yields CASSFGLAGNTIYF.

This chain links TRBV19 with TRBJ1-2, with TRBD1 identical over 10 bases. The trim removed 1 base at V and 7 bases at J, leaving 6 bases unmatched. This CDR3 is 15 amino acids long. The germline CDR1 and CDR2 sequences are LNHDA and SQIVND (reference sequence). The CDR3 nucleotides read TGTGCCAGTAGTATAGGGGGGACAGGGGCTCGTGGCTACACCTTC. Translating it yields CASSIGGTGARGYTF.

The chain links TRBV28 to TRBJ1-6; D gene uncertain. Germline V gives CDR1 MDHEN, CDR2 SYDVKM. CDR3 length: 14 amino acids. Trimming took 4 bases from V and 7 from J, leaving 11 bases between them. The CDR3 loop is CASSYRASNSPLHF. The CDR3 coding sequence is TGTGCCAGCAGTTACAGAGCTTCAAATTCACCCCTCCACTTT.

The chain couples TRBV30 to TRBJ1-1, with D unresolved. CDR3 size: 21 residues. Trimming removed 0 bases at V and 3 bases at J, with 32 bases between. The germline V gene encodes CDR1 GTSNPN and CDR2 SVGIG (reference sequence). The CDR3 nucleotides read TGTGCCTGGAGTGTAGTTAGGACGTTCTCGCGGACCCCCAAGGGAGACACTGAAGCTTTCTTT. Its translation: CAWSVVRTFSRTPKGDTEAFF.

The V and J genes are TRBV28 and TRBJ1-5; 10 nucleotides agree with TRBD1. V trimming: 5 bases; J trimming: 7 bases; junction bases outside the gene matches: 11. The CDR3 is made up of 16 amino acids. Germline CDR1 is MDHEN and CDR2 is SYDVKM. CDR3 amino acids: CASSLPGQGRWQPQHF. As DNA, the CDR3 is TGTGCCAGCAGTCTACCGGGACAGGGGCGTTGGCAGCCCCAGCATTTT.

This clone is a singleton in its sample. J is TRBJ1-2 and V is TRBV7-8, with a tentative D call TRBD1 (6 bases). Trimming pared 1 base from V and 6 bases from J, leaving 12 bases between. CDR3 length equals 14 residues. From germline, CDR1 is SGHVS and CDR2 FQNEAQ. The CDR3 loop reads CASSLGQAHHGYTF. The CDR3 nucleotides read TGTGCCAGCAGCTTAGGACAGGCCCACCATGGCTACACCTTC.

The chain couples TRBV5-1 to TRBJ2-1; D gene unclear. V lost 0 bases to trimming and J lost 2 bases, with 9 bases between them. The CDR3 has 15 residues. Germline V gene sequence: CDR1 SGHRS, CDR2 YFSETQ. CDR3 coding DNA: TGCGCCAGCAGCTTGGAGGCGGCAACCTACAATGAGCAGTTCTTC. Its protein is CASSLEAATYNEQFF. The full variable domain, completed using reference TRBV5-1 and TRBJ2-1, is KAGVTQTPRYLIKTRGQQVTLSCSPISGHRSVSWYQQTPGQGLQFLFEYFSETQRNKGNFPGRFSGRQFSNSRSEMNVSTLELGDSALYLCASSLEAATYNEQFFGPGTRLTVL.

This chain connects TRBV28 to TRBJ1-2; D is undetermined. Germline V lookup: CDR1 MDHEN, CDR2 SYDVKM. This CDR3 region has 15 residues. Between the trimmed V and J ends, which lost 4 bases and 5 bases, there was a span of 17 bases. The CDR3 bases are TGTGCCAGCAGTTCTCACGCGACACGGGGATATGGCTACACCTTC. Protein sequence: CASSSHATRGYGYTF.

This chain joins TRBV4-1 and TRBJ2-1; TRBD1 matches at 9 bases. The CDR3 runs to 14 residues. The V segment lost 4 bases and the J segment 4 bases; nucleotides outside the gene matches: 2. The V gene's germline CDR1 is MGHRA and CDR2 YSYEKL. CDR3 nucleotides: TGCGCCAGCAGCCTAGGGACAGGGTACAATGAGCAGTTCTTC. Translating it yields CASSLGTGYNEQFF.

J is TRBJ2-5 and V is TRBV10-1, with 11 bases that match TRBD2. Germline V gene sequence: CDR1 WNHNN, CDR2 SYGVQD (reference sequence). Trimming removed 2 bases from V and 8 bases from J; junction bases left unmatched: 4. The CDR3 sequence is 14 residues long. The CDR3 is CASSERLAGSTQYF. CDR3 sequence (DNA): TGCGCCAGCAGTGAGAGACTAGCGGGGTCTACCCAGTACTTC.

This chain joins TRBV3-1 (or the pseudogene TRBV3-2) and TRBJ1-2; the match to TRBD1 covers 11 bases. This CDR3 region has 17 residues. With 1 base clipped from V and 5 bases from J, the junction kept 9 bases outside the gene matches. Germline V gene lookup returns CDR1 LGHDT and CDR2 YNNKEL (reference sequence). CDR3 bases: TGTGCCAGCAGCCAAGGGACAGGGGGCGCGTTTAGTTATGGCTACACCTTC. Residues: CASSQGTGGAFSYGYTF.